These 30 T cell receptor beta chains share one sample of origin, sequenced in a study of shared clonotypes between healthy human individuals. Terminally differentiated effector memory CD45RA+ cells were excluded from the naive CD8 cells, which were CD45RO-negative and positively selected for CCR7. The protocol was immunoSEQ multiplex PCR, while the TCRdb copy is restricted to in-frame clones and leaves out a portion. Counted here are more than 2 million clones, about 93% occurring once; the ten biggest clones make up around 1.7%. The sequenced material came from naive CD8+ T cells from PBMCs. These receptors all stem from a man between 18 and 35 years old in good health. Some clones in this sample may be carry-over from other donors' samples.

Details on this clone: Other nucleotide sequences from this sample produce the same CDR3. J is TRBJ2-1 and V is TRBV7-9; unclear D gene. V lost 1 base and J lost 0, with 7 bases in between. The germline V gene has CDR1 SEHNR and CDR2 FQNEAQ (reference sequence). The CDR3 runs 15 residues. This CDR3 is CASSLGGYSYNEQFF. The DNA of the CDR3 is TGTGCCAGCAGCTTAGGCGGCTACTCCTACAATGAGCAGTTCTTC.

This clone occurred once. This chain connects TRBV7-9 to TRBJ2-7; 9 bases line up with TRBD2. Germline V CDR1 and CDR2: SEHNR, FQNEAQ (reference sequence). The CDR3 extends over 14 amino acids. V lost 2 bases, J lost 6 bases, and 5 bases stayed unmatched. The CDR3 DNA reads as TGTGCCAGCAGCTTACATCCAGCGGGAGGCGAGCAGTACTTC. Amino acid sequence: CASSLHPAGGEQYF.

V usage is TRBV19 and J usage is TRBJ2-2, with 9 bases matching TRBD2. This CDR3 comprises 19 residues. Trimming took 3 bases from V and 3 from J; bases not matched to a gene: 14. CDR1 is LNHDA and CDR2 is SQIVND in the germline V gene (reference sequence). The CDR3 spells CASSIEISSGRVDTGELFF. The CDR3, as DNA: TGTGCCAGTAGTATTGAAATAAGTAGCGGGAGAGTTGACACCGGGGAGCTGTTTTTT.

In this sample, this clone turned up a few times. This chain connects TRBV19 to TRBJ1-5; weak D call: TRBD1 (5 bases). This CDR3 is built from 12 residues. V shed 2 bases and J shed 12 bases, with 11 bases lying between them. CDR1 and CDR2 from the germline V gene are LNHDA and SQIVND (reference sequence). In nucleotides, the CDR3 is TGTGCCAGTAGTATATCTTCGGACAACCAGCATTTT. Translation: CASSISSDNQHF.

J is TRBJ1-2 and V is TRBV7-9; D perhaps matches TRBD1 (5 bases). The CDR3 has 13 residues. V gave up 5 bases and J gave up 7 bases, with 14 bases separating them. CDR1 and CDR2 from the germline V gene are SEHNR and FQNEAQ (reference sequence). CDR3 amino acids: CASSTGAGGGYTF. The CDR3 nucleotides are TGTGCCAGCAGCACCGGGGCCGGGGGTGGCTACACCTTC.

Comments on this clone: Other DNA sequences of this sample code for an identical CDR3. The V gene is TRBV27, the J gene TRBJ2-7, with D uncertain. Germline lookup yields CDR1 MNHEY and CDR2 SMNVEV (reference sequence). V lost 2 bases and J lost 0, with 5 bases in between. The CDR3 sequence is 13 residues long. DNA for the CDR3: TGTGCCAGCAGTTTACGTATCTCCTACGAGCAGTACTTC. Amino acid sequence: CASSLRISYEQYF.

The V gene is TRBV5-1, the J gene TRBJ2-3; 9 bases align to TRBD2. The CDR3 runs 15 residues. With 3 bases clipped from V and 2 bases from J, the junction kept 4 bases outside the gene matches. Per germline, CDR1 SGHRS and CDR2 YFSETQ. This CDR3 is CASSYGLANTDTQYF. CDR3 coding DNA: TGCGCCAGCAGCTATGGACTAGCGAACACAGATACGCAGTATTTT.

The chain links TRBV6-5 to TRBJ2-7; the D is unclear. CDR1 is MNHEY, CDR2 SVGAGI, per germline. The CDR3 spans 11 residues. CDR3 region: CAIRSAYEQYF. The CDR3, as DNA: TGTGCTATCCGGTCGGCTTACGAGCAGTACTTC.

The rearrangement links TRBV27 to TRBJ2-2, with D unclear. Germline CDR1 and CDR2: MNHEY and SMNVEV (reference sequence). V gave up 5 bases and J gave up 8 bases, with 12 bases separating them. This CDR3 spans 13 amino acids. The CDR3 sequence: CASSPLPRGELFF. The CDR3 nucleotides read TGTGCCAGCAGTCCTCTACCCAGGGGGGAGCTGTTTTTT.

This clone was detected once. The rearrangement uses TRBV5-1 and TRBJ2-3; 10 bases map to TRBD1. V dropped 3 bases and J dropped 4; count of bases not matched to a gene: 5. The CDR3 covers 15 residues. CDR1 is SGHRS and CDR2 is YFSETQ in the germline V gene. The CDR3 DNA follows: TGCGCCAGCAGCTCCTGGACAGGGGGAGCAGATACGCAGTATTTT. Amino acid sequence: CASSSWTGGADTQYF. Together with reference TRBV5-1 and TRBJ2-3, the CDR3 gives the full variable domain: KAGVTQTPRYLIKTRGQQVTLSCSPISGHRSVSWYQQTPGQGLQFLFEYFSETQRNKGNFPGRFSGRQFSNSRSEMNVSTLELGDSALYLCASSSWTGGADTQYFGPGTRLTVL.

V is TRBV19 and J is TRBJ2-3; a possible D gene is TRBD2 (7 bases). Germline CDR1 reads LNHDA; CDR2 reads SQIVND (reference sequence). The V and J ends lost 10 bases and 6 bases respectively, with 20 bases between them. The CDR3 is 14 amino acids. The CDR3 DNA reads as TGTGCCACCCGAAGGGGGGGCGGGAAGGATACGCAGTATTTT. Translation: CATRRGGGKDTQYF.

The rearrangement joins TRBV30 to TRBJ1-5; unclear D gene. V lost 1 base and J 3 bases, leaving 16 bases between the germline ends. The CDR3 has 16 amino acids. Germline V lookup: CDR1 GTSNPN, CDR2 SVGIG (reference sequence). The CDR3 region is CAWSGLLGSHNQPQHF. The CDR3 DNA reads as TGTGCCTGGAGTGGACTTCTCGGCAGTCACAATCAGCCCCAGCATTTT.

The CDR3 loop reads CAISGTSGRNEQFF. CDR3 in DNA: TGTGCCATCAGTGGGACTAGCGGGAGAAATGAGCAGTTCTTC. V and J are TRBV10-3 and TRBJ2-1, with TRBD2 matching 13 bases. Germline trimming cut 4 bases from V and 7 bases from J; bases unmatched to any gene: 1. Germline V gene sequence: CDR1 ENHRY, CDR2 SYGVKD. CDR3 length: 14 amino acids.

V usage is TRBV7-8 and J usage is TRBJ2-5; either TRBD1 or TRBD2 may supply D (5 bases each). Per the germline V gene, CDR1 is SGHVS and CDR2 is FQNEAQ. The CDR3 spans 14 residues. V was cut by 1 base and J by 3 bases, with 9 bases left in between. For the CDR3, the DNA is TGTGCCAGCAGCTTAGATCTGGGGGAAGAGACCCAGTACTTC. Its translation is CASSLDLGEETQYF. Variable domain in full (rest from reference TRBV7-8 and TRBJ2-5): GAGVSQSPRYKVAKRGQDVALRCDPISGHVSLFWYQQALGQGPEFLTYFQNEAQLDKSGLPSDRFFAERPEGSVSTLKIQRTQQEDSAVYLCASSLDLGEETQYFGPGTRLLVL.

This CDR3 reads CASRLNRGLNSPLHF. Here the CDR3 DNA reads TGCGCCAGCAGGCTAAACAGGGGGCTGAATTCACCCCTCCACTTT. This sequence joins TRBV4-1 and TRBJ1-6; 9 nucleotides line up with TRBD1. CDR3 length equals 15 residues. Germline trimming cut 6 bases from V and 7 bases from J; bases unmatched to any gene: 7. CDR1 and CDR2 (germline): MGHRA, YSYEKL.

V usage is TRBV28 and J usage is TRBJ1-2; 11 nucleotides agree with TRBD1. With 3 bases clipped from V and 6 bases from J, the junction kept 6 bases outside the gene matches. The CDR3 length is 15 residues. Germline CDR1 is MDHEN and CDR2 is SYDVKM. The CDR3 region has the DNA TGTGCCAGCAGTTTGCCCGGACAGGGGGCACATGGCTACACCTTC. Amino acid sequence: CASSLPGQGAHGYTF.

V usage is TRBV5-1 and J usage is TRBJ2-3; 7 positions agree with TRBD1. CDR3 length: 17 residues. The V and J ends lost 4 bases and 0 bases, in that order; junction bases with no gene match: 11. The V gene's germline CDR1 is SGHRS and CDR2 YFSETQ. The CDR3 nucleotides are TGCGCCAGCAGCATAAGCCGACAGGGAGCTAGCACAGATACGCAGTATTTT. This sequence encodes CASSISRQGASTDTQYF.

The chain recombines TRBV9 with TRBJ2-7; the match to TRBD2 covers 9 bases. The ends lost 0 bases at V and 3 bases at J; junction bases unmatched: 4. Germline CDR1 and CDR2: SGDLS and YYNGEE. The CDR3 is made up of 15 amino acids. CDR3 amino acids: CASSVAGSGGYEQYF. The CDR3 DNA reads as TGTGCCAGCAGCGTAGCTGGTAGCGGGGGCTACGAGCAGTACTTC.

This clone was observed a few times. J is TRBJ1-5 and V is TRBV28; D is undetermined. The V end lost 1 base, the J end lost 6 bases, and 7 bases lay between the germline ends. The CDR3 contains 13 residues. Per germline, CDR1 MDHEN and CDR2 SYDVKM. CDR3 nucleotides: TGTGCCAGCAGTTTATCGGGCGCTCAGCCCCAGCATTTT. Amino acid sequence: CASSLSGAQPQHF.

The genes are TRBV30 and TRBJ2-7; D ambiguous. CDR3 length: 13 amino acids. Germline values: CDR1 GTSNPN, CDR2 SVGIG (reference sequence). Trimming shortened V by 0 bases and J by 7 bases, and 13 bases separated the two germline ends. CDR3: CAWSVGPRSEQYF. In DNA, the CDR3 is TGTGCCTGGAGTGTAGGACCCCGGTCGGAGCAGTACTTC.

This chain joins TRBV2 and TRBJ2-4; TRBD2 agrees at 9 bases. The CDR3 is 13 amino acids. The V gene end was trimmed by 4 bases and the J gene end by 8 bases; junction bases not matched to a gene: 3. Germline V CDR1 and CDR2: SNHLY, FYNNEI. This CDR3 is CASSGTSVYIQYF. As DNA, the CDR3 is TGTGCCAGCAGTGGGACTAGCGTCTACATTCAGTACTTC. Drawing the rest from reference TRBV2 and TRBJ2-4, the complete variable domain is EPEVTQTPSHQVTQMGQEVILRCVPISNHLYFYWYRQILGQKVEFLVSFYNNEISEKSEIFDDQFSVERPDGSNFTLKIRSTKLEDSAMYFCASSGTSVYIQYFGAGTRLSVL.

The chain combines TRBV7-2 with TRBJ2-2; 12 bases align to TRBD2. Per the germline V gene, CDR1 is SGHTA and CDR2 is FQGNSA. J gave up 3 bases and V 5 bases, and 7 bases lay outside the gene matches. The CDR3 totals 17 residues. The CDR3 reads CASSLPGLAGYTGELFF. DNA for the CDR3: TGTGCCAGCAGCCTACCGGGACTAGCGGGTTACACCGGGGAGCTGTTTTTT.

Here the CDR3 DNA reads TGTGCCAGCAGTACGAGCGGCGGGGGTTACAATGAGCAGTTCTTC. Protein sequence: CASSTSGGGYNEQFF. The chain combines TRBV9 with TRBJ2-1; TRBD2 aligns across 7 bases. Trimming took 5 bases from V and 4 from J; bases not matched to a gene: 9. CDR1 SGDLS and CDR2 YYNGEE come from the germline V gene. CDR3 length equals 15 residues.

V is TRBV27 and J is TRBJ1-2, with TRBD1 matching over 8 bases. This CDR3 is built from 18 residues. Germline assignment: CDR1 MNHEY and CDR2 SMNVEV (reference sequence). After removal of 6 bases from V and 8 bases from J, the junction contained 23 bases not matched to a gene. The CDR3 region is CASSRITYQGAPQGGYTF. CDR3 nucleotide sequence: TGTGCCAGCAGCAGAATCACATACCAGGGGGCCCCTCAAGGGGGCTACACCTTC.

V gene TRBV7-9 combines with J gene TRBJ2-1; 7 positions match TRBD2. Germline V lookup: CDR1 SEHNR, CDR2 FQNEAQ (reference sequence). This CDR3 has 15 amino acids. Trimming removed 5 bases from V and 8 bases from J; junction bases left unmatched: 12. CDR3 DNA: TGTGCCAGCAGCGACCGGGACTACAATCCTGATGAGCAGTTCTTC. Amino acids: CASSDRDYNPDEQFF.

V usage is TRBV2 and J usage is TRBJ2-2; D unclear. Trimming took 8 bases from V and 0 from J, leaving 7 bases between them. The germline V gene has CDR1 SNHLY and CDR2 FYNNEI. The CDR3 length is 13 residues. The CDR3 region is CASSGSNTGELFF. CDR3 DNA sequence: TGTGCCAGCTCCGGGTCGAACACCGGGGAGCTGTTTTTT.

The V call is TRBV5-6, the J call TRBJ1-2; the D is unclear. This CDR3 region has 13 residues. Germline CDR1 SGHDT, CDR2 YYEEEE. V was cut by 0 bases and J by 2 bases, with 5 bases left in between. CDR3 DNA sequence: TGTGCCAGCAGCTTGGGCGAAAACTATGGCTACACCTTC. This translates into CASSLGENYGYTF.

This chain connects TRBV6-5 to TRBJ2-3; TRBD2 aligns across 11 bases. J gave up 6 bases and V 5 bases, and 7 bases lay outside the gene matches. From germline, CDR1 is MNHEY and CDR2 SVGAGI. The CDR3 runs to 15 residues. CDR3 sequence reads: CASSKLAGVTDTQYF. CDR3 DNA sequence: TGTGCCAGCAGTAAACTAGCGGGAGTCACCGATACGCAGTATTTT.

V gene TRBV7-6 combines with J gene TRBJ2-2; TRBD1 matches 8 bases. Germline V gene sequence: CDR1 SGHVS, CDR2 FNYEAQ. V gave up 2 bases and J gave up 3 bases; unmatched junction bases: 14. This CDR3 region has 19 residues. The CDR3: CASSLMAGGYRSYTGELFF. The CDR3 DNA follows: TGTGCCAGCAGCTTAATGGCAGGGGGCTACCGAAGCTACACCGGGGAGCTGTTTTTT.

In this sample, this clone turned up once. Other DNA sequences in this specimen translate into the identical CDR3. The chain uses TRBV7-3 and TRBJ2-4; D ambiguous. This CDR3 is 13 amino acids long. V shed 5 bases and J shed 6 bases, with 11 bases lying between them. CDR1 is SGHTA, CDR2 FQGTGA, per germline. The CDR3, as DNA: TGTGCCAGCAGCCTCTCACCCGGAAACATTCAGTACTTC. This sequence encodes CASSLSPGNIQYF. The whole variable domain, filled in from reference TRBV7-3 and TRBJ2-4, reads GAGVSQTPSNKVTEKGKYVELRCDPISGHTALYWYRQSLGQGPEFLIYFQGTGAADDSGLPNDRFFAVRPEGSVSTLKIQRTERGDSAVYLCASSLSPGNIQYFGAGTRLSVL.